The source of this T cell receptor (beta chain) is a study of T cell responses to AZD1222 COVID-19 vaccine (dated by TCRdb to the early 2020s). For the study in its entirety: TCR sequencing was performed for about 240 trial participants, of whom about 200 were given two doses of AZD1222 and around 26 were given two doses of MenACWY control vaccine. Enrollment into the trials was organized by age into subgroups of 18-55, 56-69 and 70-plus years, and those subgroups contained roughly 150, 30 and 60 TCR-sequenced participants, respectively.

Comment on this clone: Its antigen is still unknown. Base quality data are lacking; no much larger clone is found one base away.

The CDR3, from cysteine to phenylalanine, totals 17 residues. The sequence is cut down to CDR3 DNA, 51 bases in frame from base 1. The junction shows trimming of 3 bases on V and 3 bases on J, plus 19 bases between the germline ends. CDR1 and CDR2, looked up from the germline V gene, are SGHTS and YDEGEE. The CDR3 regions of human TCRbeta chains were subjected to immunosequencing. As for how the authors treated the data: TCRs in the repertoires were matched against a reference library of SARS-CoV-2-specific TCRs that had been generated with the MIRA antigen-specificity platform. Breadth meant the fraction of unique TCRs that were SARS-CoV-2-associated, whereas depth meant the fraction of total T cells that were SARS-CoV-2-associated. Each spike-specific TCR was assigned to its reactive spike region and to a CD4 or CD8 class using the MIRA data. Log10-transformed breadth and depth values were compared by one-way ANOVA with Sidak's multiple comparisons tests. Held by TCRdb, this immuneACCESS table contains in-frame sequences only and omits some clones. Under half of the omission traces to an unresolved V gene where checked; the cause of the rest is unknown. Clone size and the V and J calls come from that table; the DNA yielded D and trimming. This sample comprises over 130,000 clones, more than 70% of them detected only once. Of the sample, 3% to 3.5% is held by the ten largest clones.

Study-level results and caveats: Participants were mostly white British and included more females than males, and it was suggested by the authors that clonal diversity may have been underestimated. In the small 56-69-year group, the increase in depth fell short of significance, most likely because of low power. Reportedly, almost half of the unique spike-specific TCRs recognized epitopes lying outside the regions that are mutated in the B.1.351 and B.1.1.7 variants. No day 14 peak-response samples were available, so repertoires were characterized only after the peak T cell response. Spike-specific TCR breadth and depth rose significantly after two AZD1222 doses compared with day 0 and with MenACWY recipients. Only five to seven AZD1222 recipients were SARS-CoV-2 seropositive at baseline, limiting conclusions about previously exposed vaccinees. The whole spike protein was spanned by vaccine-associated CD4 TCRs, and dominant responses were seen in regions 160-218 and 743-854.

Sample time point, as interpreted from the label and publication: about 28 days (+/-7) after the second vaccine dose. AZD1222 recipients with second doses at about 4 weeks or about 12 weeks were pooled, because spike-specific TCR depth and breadth did not differ between schedules. Samples from vaccinated people were obtained from the UK trials COV001 and COV002, which included a single-blind randomized controlled phase 2/3 trial of AZD1222 (ChAdOx1 nCoV-19) in healthy adults. For TCRbeta chain sequencing, PBMC samples were collected from trial participants at day 0 and at day 28 after the second dose.

This specimen consisted of peripheral blood, obtained 28 days after the second AZD1222 dose. The sequence joins TRBV5-8 to TRBJ1-5, and possibly TRBD1, on 6 matching bases. This TCR came from an adult who received the AZD1222 COVID-19 vaccine. The nucleotides are TGTGCCAGCAGCTCCAACACACCAGACAGGTTCAATCAGCCCCAGCATTTT. Its translation is CASSSNTPDRFNQPQHF.